The source of this T cell receptor (beta chain) is a study of identical twins (dated by TCRdb to 2016 to 2018). About the full investigation: TCR alpha and beta repertoires from monozygotic twins, unrelated adults of various ages and cord blood were deep-sequenced to test whether fetal clonotypes persist. Replicate twin experiments were performed at different times using different library preparation protocols to rule out contamination. On the study overall, not on this receptor specifically: Compared with coincidental sharing between unrelated individuals, out-of-frame TCR alpha sequences shared between twins had an excess of sequences with low generation probability. In monozygotic twins, recombination models systematically underestimated out-of-frame TCR alpha sharing, but the models matched the sharing seen between unrelated individuals. Excess twin sharing in beta out-of-frame sequences was weaker because fewer shared sequences lowered the signal-to-noise ratio. Zero-insertion analyses could be partly confounded by invariant T cells such as MAIT and iNKT, although diverse VJ usage argued against such confounding for most clonotypes. Because the same donors could not be followed over many years, the conclusions relied on cross-sectional statistical analysis. Abundant cord blood beta clonotypes had fewer insertions, young adult naive repertoires showed a similar but weaker trend, and memory repertoires showed no such trend.

Only healthy Caucasian donors were included. The twin cohort consisted of three pairs of female monozygotic twins, all aged 18 to 29 years. Peripheral blood mononuclear cells were used as the source from which RNA for TCR libraries was isolated. Sequences MDHEN (CDR1) and SYDVKM (CDR2) are obtained from the germline V gene. The CDR3 numbers 16 residues from cysteine through phenylalanine. Only the CDR3 portion is preserved as DNA: 48 bases, with reading frame beginning at the first base. V lost 6 bases and J lost 3 bases, and the count of bases not matched to a germline gene is 8. Receptor libraries were prepared by 5' RACE. Reads for this sample came from an Illumina HiSeq 2000. Template switching added a universal primer binding site, and the final cDNA carried a unique molecular identifier that allowed TCR cDNA molecules to be counted accurately. First-strand cDNA for TCR alpha and beta chains was synthesized from specific primers in the conserved constant-segment region. To control for contamination, each cDNA library was double barcoded with a SMART-Mk sample barcode plus Illumina barcodes. TruSeq adapter sequences along with Illumina sample barcodes were introduced in two successive PCR steps. The TCR alpha and beta cDNA libraries were sequenced on the Illumina HiSeq platform using custom primers. In the paper's pipeline: Unique molecular identifiers were extracted from raw reads with MiGEC, and CDR3 positions were determined with MiXCR. For each individual, recombination models were inferred using an EM algorithm with the repgenHMM and IGoR tools. Shared clonotype analysis was performed with the tcR package in R, normalizing sharing by the product of cloneset sizes. Out-of-frame nonproductive sequences were analyzed to study raw recombination free of thymic and clonal selection effects. TCRdb reprocessed the public reads (quality trimming at Q25 with fastp, clone calling with MiXCR) and kept in-frame beta chains. Rows with one shared CDR3 protein collapse into an entry with the most common genes and DNA. It is TCRdb's table, rather than the study itself, that gives the V and J calls and clone size. The sample includes hundreds of thousands of distinct CDR3 sequences, with over 9% observed a single time. The ten largest clones represent 1.5% to 2% of the sample.

This clonotype was counted a few times. Its antigen is currently not known. Qualities for individual bases were not recorded, and no much larger clone is one base off. Another study also made use of these data, one on yellow fever vaccine responses in identical twins. As noted in the second study: According to the authors, the vaccine-induced T cell response in identical twins seemed to be partly convergent and partly specific to each individual. The study precisely tracked vaccine-responding T cell clones in identical twins.

This clonotype originated in a woman under 30 in good health. Sequenced sample: PBMCs. In this chain, TRBV28 is recombined with TRBJ2-7, with 13 bases matching TRBD2. The DNA sequence reads TGTGCCAGCAGCCGGACTAGCGGGAGTTATGGCTACGAGCAGTACTTC. This codes for CASSRTSGSYGYEQYF.